The 17 T cell receptor beta chains reported below all come from one sample, sequenced in a study of blood T cells in healthy people across ages. PCR was performed a second time for roughly 7 to 12 cycles using a sample-barcoded 5' primer and a J-beta primer mix. TCRdb reprocessed the 5' RACE reads via MiXCR and lists one record per CDR3 protein. The sample lists 1.8 million or so distinct CDR3 sequences, 39% seen once, with approximately 22% in the top ten. Sample: blood. These TCRs come from a human donor in good health.

This clonotype was observed a few times. The CDR3 DNA follows: TGTGCCAGCAGTCCCCGCCGGGACAGGGGGCTGTGGAGCAATCAGCCCCAGCATTTT. Its protein is CASSPRRDRGLWSNQPQHF. This chain connects TRBV28 to TRBJ1-5; 12 positions agree with TRBD1. Per germline, CDR1 MDHEN and CDR2 SYDVKM. The CDR3 sequence is 19 residues long. Trimming at V came to 5 bases and at J to 1 base, leaving 12 bases not matched to a gene.

This chain connects TRBV5-1 to TRBJ2-3; D not resolved. CDR3 length: 14 residues. In germline, CDR1 is SGHRS, CDR2 YFSETQ. V was clipped by 4 bases and J by 5 bases, with 14 bases between them. CDR3 protein: CASSLGRGGDTQYF. As DNA, the CDR3 is TGCGCCAGCAGCCTGGGTCGTGGCGGAGATACGCAGTATTTT.

In the case of this clonotype: At one boundary the junction diverges from the germline segment, which might be a read error. V usage is TRBV7-7 and J usage is TRBJ2-1; a weak D match, TRBD2 (6 bases). The CDR3 sequence is 17 residues long. The germline CDR1 and CDR2 sequences are SSHAT and FNYEAQ (reference sequence). The CDR3: CASSPYGPGVSYNEQFF. In DNA form, the CDR3 reads TGTGCTAGCAGCCCATATGGCCCGGGGGTCTCCTACAATGAGCAGTTCTTC.

The chain couples TRBV29-1 to TRBJ2-3; no clear D. Trimming cost V 8 bases and J 4 bases, with 13 bases left between them. The CDR3 spans 12 residues. Germline V gives CDR1 SQVTM, CDR2 ANQGSEA. The CDR3 DNA sequence: TGCAGCTCTTCCTTCCCCCCAGATACGCAGTATTTT. Translating gives CSSSFPPDTQYF.

The rearrangement links TRBV29-1 to TRBJ1-1, with a tentative D call TRBD1 (6 bases). Germline V gene lookup returns CDR1 SQVTM and CDR2 ANQGSEA. V lost 7 bases and J lost 4, with 13 bases in between. The CDR3 is 12 amino acids. DNA of the CDR3: TGCAGCGCCCAGGGGTGGGTCACTGAAGCTTTCTTT. This encodes CSAQGWVTEAFF.

This clonotype has a handful of counts. CDR3 DNA sequence: TGCAGCGTTGGAGATCTCGGAAGCACAGATACGCAGTATTTT. The encoded protein is CSVGDLGSTDTQYF. The V and J genes are TRBV29-1 and TRBJ2-3, with unresolved D. Trimming pared 4 bases from V and 0 bases from J, leaving 11 bases between. Germline values: CDR1 SQVTM, CDR2 ANQGSEA. The CDR3 is 14 residues long.

V and J are TRBV4-2 and TRBJ1-1; no clear D. Germline V CDR1 and CDR2: LGHNA, YNFKEQ. The CDR3 extends over 14 amino acids. Trimming removed 2 bases at V and 6 bases at J, with 13 bases between. CDR3 coding DNA: TGTGCCAGCAGCCAAAGGTCAGCAGGTTCTGAAGCTTTCTTT. This codes for CASSQRSAGSEAFF.

This clonotype was recorded a few times. The chain has TRBV4-1 and TRBJ2-3, with D perhaps TRBD2 (6 bases). The CDR3 spans 18 residues. Trimming took off 3 bases at V and 0 bases at J, with 19 bases between the two ends. Germline V gene lookup returns CDR1 MGHRA and CDR2 YSYEKL. The CDR3 protein is CASSQASPCGGSTDTQYF. DNA for the CDR3: TGCGCCAGCAGCCAGGCGTCCCCCTGTGGGGGGAGCACAGATACGCAGTATTTT.

The gene calls are TRBV10-3 and TRBJ1-2; D is uncertain. The CDR3 contains 13 residues. Germline V CDR1 and CDR2: ENHRY, SYGVKD. V dropped 7 bases and J dropped 6 bases, with 15 bases sitting between them. CDR3 sequence: CAIKLEQRNGYTF. In DNA, the CDR3 is TGTGCCATCAAACTAGAACAACGGAATGGCTACACCTTC.

This clonotype was detected only once. The V gene is TRBV28, the J gene TRBJ1-2; unclear D gene. Germline CDR1 reads MDHEN; CDR2 reads SYDVKM. V lost 5 bases and J 8 bases, leaving 18 bases between the germline ends. CDR3 length equals 14 residues. CDR3 loop: CASSPTGSSEGYTF. The CDR3 DNA sequence: TGTGCCAGCAGTCCGACTGGAAGCTCAGAGGGCTACACCTTC.

This clonotype appeared many times. Given a much more abundant clone one base away, this may be a read error. The rearrangement uses TRBV7-3 and TRBJ2-6; 9 bases agree with TRBD1. Germline V CDR1 and CDR2: SGHTA, FQGTGA. The CDR3 has 17 amino acids. In DNA form, the CDR3 reads TGTGCCAGCAGCTTGGGGACAGGGTACTCTGGGGCCAACGTCCGGACTTTC. Encoded protein: CASSLGTGYSGANVRTF.

The chain uses TRBV20-1 and TRBJ1-2, with D maybe TRBD1 (5 bases). Germline CDR1 and CDR2: DFQATT and SNEGSKA (reference sequence). The CDR3 extends over 12 amino acids. V lost 4 bases and J 5 bases, leaving 11 bases between the germline ends. The CDR3 here is CSATWSGYGYTF. CDR3 sequence (DNA): TGCAGTGCTACTTGGTCAGGGTATGGCTACACCTTC.

The V and J genes are TRBV7-6 and TRBJ2-3, with D perhaps given as TRBD1 or TRBD2 (5 bases each). Germline-derived CDR1 and CDR2 are SGHVS and FNYEAQ. Trimming cost V 5 bases and J 3 bases, with 15 bases left between them. This CDR3 spans 15 amino acids. CDR3 loop: CASSHSGLRTDTQYF. CDR3 DNA sequence: TGTGCCAGCAGCCATTCGGGGCTCAGGACAGATACGCAGTATTTT.

This clonotype was recorded at least ten times. CDR3 nucleotide sequence: TGCGCCAGCAGCTTACGGAGGGATGAAAAACTGTTTTTT. This encodes CASSLRRDEKLFF. This chain links TRBV5-1 with TRBJ1-4; D is undetermined. Germline V gene lookup returns CDR1 SGHRS and CDR2 YFSETQ. The CDR3 has 13 amino acids. Trimming left V 2 bases short and J 6 bases short, with 8 bases between.

This clonotype came up a few times. This rearrangement joins TRBV28 to TRBJ2-7, with D maybe TRBD1 (5 bases). The V gene lost 4 bases and the J gene lost 0 bases, with 13 bases spanning the gap. The CDR3 length is 15 residues. The germline CDR1 and CDR2 sequences are MDHEN and SYDVKM. CDR3 in DNA: TGTGCCAGCAGTTGGGGCTGGACGGACTCCTACGAGCAGTACTTC. This codes for CASSWGWTDSYEQYF.

The chain is built from TRBV21-1 and TRBJ1-1; no DNA check was done on the table's D call, TRBD1. TRBV21-1 constitutes a pseudogene. The CDR3 extends over 17 amino acids. The CDR3 protein is CASSKERGLRLNTEAFF. The CDR3 DNA sequence: TGTGCCAGCAGCAAAGAGAGGGGGCTGCGGTTGAACACTGAAGCTTTCTTT.

The J gene is TRBJ2-7, the V gene TRBV3-1; D might be TRBD1 (5 bases). Between the trimmed V and J ends, which lost 0 bases and 9 bases, there was a span of 12 bases. The CDR3 covers 13 residues. In germline, CDR1 is LGHDT, CDR2 YNNKEL (reference sequence). DNA for the CDR3: TGTGCCAGCAGCCAAGACACAGGTGTCAGGCAGTACTTC. This sequence encodes CASSQDTGVRQYF.